These 5 T cell receptor beta chains were all obtained from the same sample, sequenced in a study of identical twins. TCRdb re-called the 5' RACE reads with MiXCR, one entry per CDR3 protein. Of 1.5 million or so distinct CDR3 sequences in the sample, less than 40% were seen once. The sample consisted of cord blood. The receptors were gathered from a newborn girl in good health.

The chain combines TRBV10-3 with TRBJ1-4; D gene unclear. Germline assignment: CDR1 ENHRY and CDR2 SYGVKD. The CDR3 loop spans 14 amino acids. Trimming removed 3 bases at V and 0 bases at J, with 5 bases between. The CDR3 nucleotides are TGTGCCATCAGTGAAGCACCAACTAATGAAAAACTGTTTTTT. Translating it yields CAISEAPTNEKLFF.

This clonotype was seen more than once but under ten times. The chain uses TRBV2 and TRBJ2-5; 11 nucleotides align to TRBD2. The CDR3 covers 14 residues. V lost 4 bases and J lost 11; bases outside the gene matches: 9. Looked up from germline, CDR1 is SNHLY and CDR2 is FYNNEI. The CDR3 DNA is TGTGCCAGCAGTGGACTAGCGGGGAACAATGAGCAGTACTTC. Its translation is CASSGLAGNNEQYF.

In its sample, this clonotype was seen a few times. The rearrangement links TRBV28 to TRBJ1-4, with a possible D match to TRBD1 (5 bases). V lost 5 bases to trimming and J lost 5 bases, with 9 bases between them. Germline values: CDR1 MDHEN, CDR2 SYDVKM. The CDR3 covers 13 residues. In nucleotides, the CDR3 is TGTGCCAGCAGTACGTGGACAAATGAAAAACTGTTTTTT. It is translated as CASSTWTNEKLFF.

J is TRBJ2-4 and V is TRBV7-9; D is ambiguous. The J call may be in error: the DNA end matches TRBJ2-5 better. The CDR3 covers 16 residues. Per germline, CDR1 SEHNR and CDR2 FQNEAQ (reference sequence). The CDR3: CASSLSGNPIVETQYF. In DNA, the CDR3 is TGTGCCAGCAGCTTATCCGGAAACCCAATCGTAGAGACCCAGTACTTC.

This clonotype was recorded a few times. The chain is built from TRBV6-1 and TRBJ1-1; the D is unclear. Germline CDR1 is MNHNS and CDR2 is SASEGT. V lost 4 bases and J 8 bases, leaving 5 bases between the germline ends. The length of the CDR3 is 10 residues. Here the CDR3 DNA reads TGTGCCAGCAGTGTGACCGAAGCTTTCTTT. As protein: CASSVTEAFF.